One and the same sample provided the 28 T cell receptor beta chains below, sequenced in a study of neurological immune-mediated disorders. TCRdb reanalysed the 5' RACE reads using MiXCR and keeps one entry per CDR3 protein. The repertoire holds about 30,000 distinct CDR3 sequences, with around 15% as singletons. Sequenced: PBMCs. The receptors were sampled from a man aged 65 to 79 in good health.

This clonotype has ten or more counts. The V and J genes are TRBV6-2 or TRBV6-3 and TRBJ2-6; no firm D call. CDR1 MNHEY and CDR2 SVGEGT come from the germline V gene. CDR3 size: 17 residues. Trimming shortened V by 5 bases and J by 0 bases, and 14 bases separated the two germline ends. The CDR3 reads CASSPPPGASGANVLTF. DNA for the CDR3: TGTGCCAGCAGTCCACCACCCGGCGCCTCTGGGGCCAACGTCCTGACTTTC.

This clonotype was detected many times. The chain combines TRBV14 with TRBJ2-7; 9 positions match TRBD1. V trimming: 4 bases; J trimming: 5 bases; junction bases outside the gene matches: 12. The CDR3 totals 16 residues. The germline gives CDR1 SGHDN, CDR2 FVKESK. CDR3 amino acids: CASSPLMGQGRHEQYF. The CDR3 coding sequence is TGTGCCAGCAGCCCGCTAATGGGACAGGGACGTCACGAGCAGTACTTC.

By sample share, this clonotype is medium-sized. This chain joins TRBV27 and TRBJ1-4; TRBD1 is a possible D gene (6 bases). The CDR3 covers 13 residues. Trimming stripped 6 bases from V and 10 bases from J, with 15 bases between. The V gene's germline CDR1 is MNHEY and CDR2 SMNVEV (reference sequence). CDR3 loop: CASSPERGGKLFF. The DNA for the CDR3 is TGTGCCAGCAGCCCGGAGAGGGGGGGAAAACTGTTTTTT.

This clonotype was observed at least ten times. This chain connects TRBV20-1 to TRBJ1-1, with 9 bases aligning to TRBD1. This CDR3 comprises 14 residues. In germline, CDR1 is DFQATT, CDR2 SNEGSKA (reference sequence). Trimming removed 1 base from V and 5 bases from J; junction bases left unmatched: 5. The CDR3 here is CSARGTGVLTEAFF. As DNA, the CDR3 is TGCAGTGCTAGAGGGACAGGGGTACTGACTGAAGCTTTCTTT.

This clonotype was seen at least ten times. CDR3 region: CASSRDREPNEQFF. CDR3 nucleotides: TGTGCCAGCTCGAGGGACAGGGAACCCAATGAGCAGTTCTTC. The chain employs TRBV2 and TRBJ2-1, with 9 bases that match TRBD1. J was trimmed by 6 bases and V by 8 bases; bases with no gene match: 8. Germline V gives CDR1 SNHLY, CDR2 FYNNEI. The CDR3 length is 14 residues.

This clonotype was detected ten times or more. The chain links TRBV7-2 to TRBJ1-1; D possibly corresponds to TRBD1 (5 bases). V lost 5 bases and J lost 4, with 17 bases in between. Germline loops: CDR1 SGHTA, CDR2 FQGNSA. This CDR3 has 15 residues. The CDR3 DNA sequence: TGTGCCAGCAGCCAAAAAAAAGGGGTGATCACTGAAGCTTTCTTT. Translation: CASSQKKGVITEAFF.

In its sample, this clonotype was seen many times. The chain links TRBV5-1 to TRBJ2-7; TRBD2 might be the D (6 bases). CDR1 SGHRS and CDR2 YFSETQ come from the germline V gene. There are 15 residues in the CDR3. V was shortened by 4 bases and J by 5 bases, with 19 bases between the two germline ends. The CDR3 DNA is TGCGCCAGCAGCCCGGGGGTGGACATCGGAAACGAGCAGTACTTC. Amino acid sequence: CASSPGVDIGNEQYF.

The sample holds many counts of this clonotype. The rearrangement links TRBV20-1 to TRBJ1-2; 9 nucleotides align to TRBD1. The CDR3 has 14 residues. Trimming at V came to 6 bases and at J to 6 bases, leaving 11 bases not matched to a gene. Germline CDR1 DFQATT, CDR2 SNEGSKA (reference sequence). This CDR3 reads CSATRDRALNGYTF. The DNA for the CDR3 is TGCAGTGCAACCCGGGACAGGGCGCTTAATGGCTACACCTTC.

On this clonotype itself: A much larger clone lies a single base off, so this may be a read error. The J gene is TRBJ2-5, the V gene TRBV5-1, with D possibly being TRBD2 (6 bases). The CDR3 totals 15 residues. Germline assignment: CDR1 SGHRS and CDR2 YFSETQ. The CDR3 coding sequence is TGCGCCAGCAGCTTGGCCATAGGAGGGATGGAGAACCAGTACTTC. It yields the protein CASSLAIGGMENQYF.

This clonotype was observed at least ten times. This CDR3 reads CASSLKGGGHPKMTQYF. CDR3 bases: TGTGCCAGCAGTTTAAAAGGCGGGGGGCACCCGAAGATGACCCAGTACTTC. The chain is built from TRBV7-6 and TRBJ2-5; 8 bases line up with TRBD2. The CDR3 covers 17 residues. V gave up 6 bases and J gave up 7 bases; unmatched junction bases: 19. Germline CDR1 is SGHVS and CDR2 is FNYEAQ.

This clonotype showed up many times. The chain recombines TRBV6-2 or TRBV6-3 with TRBJ2-1, with 12 positions matching TRBD2. Germline CDR1 and CDR2: MNHEY and SVGEGT. The CDR3 sequence is 19 residues long. The V and J ends lost 0 bases and 3 bases, in that order; junction bases with no gene match: 9. The CDR3 region is CASSYSKGLAGGSYNEQFF. The CDR3 DNA reads TGTGCCAGCAGTTACTCGAAAGGGCTAGCGGGGGGGAGCTACAATGAGCAGTTCTTC.

This clonotype was detected ten times or more. This CDR3 reads CASSLQGQGLNTEAFF. DNA of the CDR3: TGTGCCAGCAGCTTGCAAGGACAGGGACTGAACACTGAAGCTTTCTTT. The chain links TRBV5-5 to TRBJ1-1; TRBD1 matches 8 bases. This CDR3 region has 16 residues. V trimming: 1 base; J trimming: 0 bases; junction bases outside the gene matches: 5. Germline V gives CDR1 SGHKS, CDR2 YYEKEE (reference sequence).

Only a few counts were recorded for this clonotype. A read error may account for a junction end that differs from germline. The rearrangement uses TRBV12-3 or TRBV12-4 and TRBJ2-5; possibly TRBD1 for D (5 bases). The CDR3 consists of 14 residues. CDR3 protein: CASSLSGAGETKYF. The CDR3, as DNA: TGTGCCAGCAGTCTAAGTGGGGCAGGCGAGACCAAGTACTTC.

This clonotype was recorded many times. V and J are TRBV24-1 and TRBJ2-5; D is perhaps TRBD1 or TRBD2 (5 bases each). V dropped 10 bases and J dropped 5 bases, with 16 bases sitting between them. This CDR3 has 13 amino acids. Per germline, CDR1 KGHDR and CDR2 SFDVKD. CDR3 DNA: TGTGCCACGGGGACGGCTGGCGGCGAGACCCAGTACTTC. Residues: CATGTAGGETQYF.

This clonotype was seen many times. The gene calls are TRBV7-8 and TRBJ1-2; D is undetermined. Trimming cost V 3 bases and J 6 bases, with 8 bases left between them. The V gene's germline CDR1 is SGHVS and CDR2 FQNEAQ. The CDR3 contains 12 residues. The CDR3 loop is CASSFLGDGYTF. The CDR3 region has the DNA TGTGCCAGCAGCTTCCTCGGGGATGGCTACACCTTC.

The rearrangement links TRBV27 to TRBJ2-1, with a tentative D call TRBD1 (6 bases). This CDR3 spans 14 amino acids. Germline loops: CDR1 MNHEY, CDR2 SMNVEV (reference sequence). Trimming cost V 0 bases and J 6 bases, with 9 bases left between them. The DNA of the CDR3 is TGTGCCAGCAGTTTATCGGGGGCCCTCAATGAGCAGTTCTTC. This encodes CASSLSGALNEQFF.

The J gene is TRBJ1-5, the V gene TRBV20-1; TRBD1 is a possible D gene (5 bases). Trimming stripped 6 bases from V and 3 bases from J, with 18 bases between. Germline V gene data show CDR1 as DFQATT and CDR2 as SNEGSKA (reference sequence). The CDR3 has 15 amino acids. CDR3 in DNA: TGCAGTGCCGTCCGGCAGGGTCCTCTCAATCAGCCCCAGCATTTT. This gives the protein CSAVRQGPLNQPQHF.

This clonotype was recorded at least ten times. The J gene is TRBJ2-5, the V gene TRBV6-5, with 13 bases aligning to TRBD2. The germline gives CDR1 MNHEY, CDR2 SVGAGI. The trim removed 3 bases at V and 3 bases at J, leaving 10 bases unmatched. This CDR3 has 18 residues. CDR3 protein: CASSYSRTGLAGEETQYF. DNA for the CDR3: TGTGCCAGCAGTTATTCCCGTACCGGACTAGCGGGAGAAGAGACCCAGTACTTC.

This clonotype was seen ten or more times. The rearrangement uses TRBV12-3 or TRBV12-4 and TRBJ1-1, with D maybe TRBD1 (6 bases). The CDR3 has 16 residues. Deletions cut 7 bases from V and 1 base from J, with 19 bases between. CDR3: CASNLGGARRNTEAFF. CDR3 DNA: TGTGCCAGCAACCTGGGGGGGGCCCGCCGGAACACTGAAGCTTTCTTT.

DNA for the CDR3: TGTGCCAGCCATCCCCCGGGACAGGGGCTCGAGCAGTACTTC. This encodes CASHPPGQGLEQYF. The J gene is TRBJ2-7, the V gene TRBV14; 10 bases align to TRBD1. Trimming removed 8 bases from V and 6 bases from J; junction bases left unmatched: 10. The CDR3 is 14 amino acids. CDR1 is SGHDN, CDR2 FVKESK, per germline.

This clonotype was seen at least ten times. The chain uses TRBV20-1 and TRBJ2-3; 8 bases are a match to TRBD2. The CDR3 runs 15 residues. The J segment lost 1 base and the V segment lost 3 bases, leaving 6 bases of the junction unmatched. Germline CDR1 and CDR2: DFQATT and SNEGSKA (reference sequence). CDR3 sequence reads: CSARTGGAGTDTQYF. For the CDR3, the DNA is TGCAGTGCTAGGACCGGGGGGGCCGGCACAGATACGCAGTATTTT.

This clonotype has ten or more counts. The chain couples TRBV28 to TRBJ2-5; maybe TRBD2 (5 bases). Deletions cut 1 base from V and 5 bases from J, with 20 bases between. Looked up from germline, CDR1 is MDHEN and CDR2 is SYDVKM. The CDR3 contains 17 residues. For the CDR3, the DNA is TGTGCCAGCAGTTTATCTCGTGGACTCGGTAGTTTCGAGACCCAGTACTTC. It yields the protein CASSLSRGLGSFETQYF.

This clonotype has a count of ten or more. This sequence joins TRBV5-1 and TRBJ2-1; 9 nucleotides align to TRBD1. V gave up 4 bases and J gave up 8 bases; unmatched junction bases: 10. This CDR3 has 15 amino acids. The germline V gene encodes CDR1 SGHRS and CDR2 YFSETQ. The CDR3 here is CASSITGTGFDEQFF. CDR3 in DNA: TGCGCCAGCAGCATAACCGGGACAGGGTTTGATGAGCAGTTCTTC.

This clonotype was recorded many times. The V and J genes are TRBV5-1 and TRBJ2-7; D may correspond to TRBD1 or TRBD2 (5 bases each). CDR1 and CDR2 (germline): SGHRS, YFSETQ. The CDR3 totals 15 residues. Trimming left V 1 base short and J 12 bases short, with 23 bases between. CDR3 loop: CASSLYDGAPTVWYF. For the CDR3, the DNA is TGCGCCAGCAGCTTGTATGACGGGGCCCCTACGGTATGGTACTTC.

CDR3 in DNA: TGTGCCATCAGTGGCGGGAGAATAGATACGCAGTATTTT. It is translated as CAISGGRIDTQYF. This sequence joins TRBV10-3 and TRBJ2-3, with 7 bases lining up with TRBD2. The CDR3 runs to 13 residues. After removal of 4 bases from V and 5 bases from J, the junction contained 3 bases not matched to a gene. Germline assignment: CDR1 ENHRY and CDR2 SYGVKD.

This clonotype was detected many times. The V and J genes are TRBV7-2 and TRBJ1-2; D remains ambiguous. V shed 5 bases and J shed 6 bases, with 16 bases lying between them. The CDR3 consists of 14 residues. CDR1 is SGHTA and CDR2 is FQGNSA in the germline V gene. The DNA for the CDR3 is TGTGCCAGCAGCACCCTCTCCGGGGTGAATGGCTACACCTTC. This gives the protein CASSTLSGVNGYTF.

The V gene is TRBV27, the J gene TRBJ2-1; D is unclear. V lost 6 bases to trimming and J lost 4 bases, with 7 bases between them. This CDR3 has 12 residues. Germline-derived CDR1 and CDR2 are MNHEY and SMNVEV (reference sequence). The CDR3 region has the DNA TGTGCCAGCAGGGGTTTTTACAATGAGCAGTTCTTC. This translates into CASRGFYNEQFF.

Ten or more counts support this clonotype. The chain carries TRBV20-1 and TRBJ2-7; 9 positions match TRBD1. Looked up from germline, CDR1 is DFQATT and CDR2 is SNEGSKA (reference sequence). V dropped 5 bases and J dropped 3; count of bases not matched to a gene: 8. The CDR3 contains 14 residues. The CDR3 DNA sequence: TGCAGTGCTTCCGGACAGGGGAGTAGCTACGAGCAGTACTTC. It codes for CSASGQGSSYEQYF.